A single sample is the source of the 19 T cell receptor beta chains below, sequenced in a study of OX40 agonist ivuxolimab in advanced cancers. Using immunoSEQ multiplex PCR, the repertoire was profiled, and TCRdb retains in-frame clones only, with some absent. The sample has around 5,000 clones, about three fifths seen once. The specimen comprised CD4+ or CD8+ T cells sorted from blood, sampled in a trial of the OX40 agonist ivuxolimab. These receptor sequences come from an adult with an advanced solid tumor such as melanoma, head and neck, liver or kidney cancer.

This clone was recorded a few times. The chain combines TRBV9 with TRBJ1-1; a possible D gene is TRBD1 (5 bases). The CDR3 extends over 14 amino acids. Between the trimmed V and J ends, which lost 0 bases and 8 bases, there was a span of 14 bases. Per germline, CDR1 SGDLS and CDR2 YYNGEE. CDR3 DNA: TGTGCCAGCAGCGTAGCGCCGGGGCACCAAGAAGCTTTCTTT. Its protein is CASSVAPGHQEAFF.

This clone has ten or more counts. The J gene is TRBJ1-1, the V gene TRBV7-9; D gene uncertain. V was cut by 2 bases and J by 8 bases, with 9 bases left in between. Looked up from germline, CDR1 is SEHNR and CDR2 is FQNEAQ (reference sequence). The CDR3 extends over 12 amino acids. Here the CDR3 DNA reads TGTGCCAGCAGCTTACTACGGGGAGAAGCTTTCTTT. Amino acid sequence: CASSLLRGEAFF.

The chain uses TRBV19 and TRBJ1-1, with D perhaps matching TRBD1 (5 bases). V lost 5 bases and J 8 bases, leaving 18 bases between the germline ends. This CDR3 has 14 amino acids. Germline V gene lookup returns CDR1 LNHDA and CDR2 SQIVND (reference sequence). In DNA, the CDR3 is TGTGCCAGTAGTCTTTGGGGGACCGAGGGAGAAGCTTTCTTT. This codes for CASSLWGTEGEAFF. Variable domain in full (rest from reference TRBV19 and TRBJ1-1): DGGITQSPKYLFRKEGQNVTLSCEQNLNHDAMYWYRQDPGQGLRLIYYSQIVNDFQKGDIAEGYSVSREKKESFPLTVTSAQKNPTAFYLCASSLWGTEGEAFFGQGTRLTVV.

This rearrangement joins TRBV9 to TRBJ1-1; 9 bases agree with TRBD1. From germline, CDR1 is SGDLS and CDR2 YYNGEE. V shed 5 bases, J shed 11 bases, and the junction held 10 bases outside the gene matches. The CDR3 runs to 13 residues. The CDR3: CASRPDRGDMAFF. CDR3 bases: TGTGCCAGCAGACCGGACAGGGGAGATATGGCTTTCTTT. The whole variable domain, remainder taken from reference TRBV9 and TRBJ1-1, is DSGVTQTPKHLITATGQRVTLRCSPRSGDLSVYWYQQSLDQGLQFLIQYYNGEERAKGNILERFSAQQFPDLHSELNLSSLELGDSALYFCASRPDRGDMAFFGQGTRLTVV.

This clone was counted between two and nine times. The chain links TRBV19 to TRBJ1-1; D is ambiguous. The ends were cut back, 10 bases at V and 1 base at J, with 10 bases in the middle. Germline V CDR1 and CDR2: LNHDA, SQIVND (reference sequence). The CDR3 totals 12 residues. The CDR3, as DNA: TGTGCCATCCAGGCGGGGAACACTGAAGCTTTCTTT. This codes for CAIQAGNTEAFF.

The rearrangement joins TRBV9 to TRBJ2-7; D perhaps matches TRBD1 (5 bases). This CDR3 spans 12 amino acids. Germline V gene lookup returns CDR1 SGDLS and CDR2 YYNGEE. V lost 4 bases and J lost 10, with 15 bases in between. In DNA, the CDR3 is TGTGCCAGCAGCCCGTCCAAAGGGGTTCAGTACTTC. Its protein is CASSPSKGVQYF.

CDR3 loop: CASSEGGLGYNEQFF. The CDR3 DNA reads as TGTGCCAGCAGCGAGGGGGGCCTGGGTTACAATGAGCAGTTCTTC. The chain carries TRBV9 and TRBJ2-1; D may correspond to TRBD1 or TRBD2 (6 bases each). Trimming shortened V by 3 bases and J by 4 bases, and 14 bases separated the two germline ends. Germline V gene lookup returns CDR1 SGDLS and CDR2 YYNGEE. CDR3 length: 15 amino acids.

The rearrangement uses TRBV5-6 and TRBJ2-2; D gene uncertain. Germline assignment: CDR1 SGHDT and CDR2 YYEEEE. V was trimmed by 4 bases and J by 2 bases, leaving 12 bases between them. CDR3 length: 15 residues. CDR3 residues: CASSPQDLNTGELFF. The CDR3 DNA sequence: TGTGCCAGCAGCCCTCAGGACCTTAACACCGGGGAGCTGTTTTTT. The full variable domain, in which reference TRBV5-6 and TRBJ2-2 provide the parts outside the CDR3, is DAGVTQSPTHLIKTRGQQVTLRCSPKSGHDTVSWYQQALGQGPQFIFQYYEEEERQRGNFPDRFSGHQFPNYSSELNVNALLLGDSALYLCASSPQDLNTGELFFGEGSRLTVL.

V is TRBV19 and J is TRBJ1-5; 7 positions agree with TRBD1. The V and J ends lost 3 bases and 5 bases, in that order; junction bases with no gene match: 7. The CDR3 sequence is 15 residues long. CDR1 is LNHDA, CDR2 SQIVND, per germline (reference sequence). CDR3 DNA sequence: TGTGCCAGTAGTATTATGGGACAGCAATATCAGCCCCAGCATTTT. Its protein is CASSIMGQQYQPQHF.

This clone has just a few counts. This chain connects TRBV5-1 to TRBJ2-6, with 7 positions matching TRBD2. V trimming: 5 bases; J trimming: 4 bases; junction bases outside the gene matches: 9. CDR1 and CDR2 from the germline V gene are SGHRS and YFSETQ. This CDR3 comprises 16 residues. Here the CDR3 reads CASRPSGDQGANVLTF. The CDR3 region has the DNA TGCGCCAGCAGGCCAAGCGGGGATCAAGGGGCCAACGTCCTGACTTTC.

This chain uses TRBV13 with TRBJ2-3; 8 nucleotides agree with TRBD2. V shed 0 bases and J 0 bases; nucleotides not matched to a gene: 11. CDR3 length: 19 residues. CDR1 and CDR2 (germline): PRHDT, FYEKMQ (reference sequence). The CDR3 loop is CASSLGRGASSYSTDTQYF. The CDR3 DNA is TGTGCCAGCAGCTTAGGGCGGGGGGCCTCAAGTTATAGCACAGATACGCAGTATTTT.

The chain has TRBV5-6 and TRBJ1-3, with 8 nucleotides matching TRBD1. Germline trimming cut 6 bases from V and 4 bases from J; bases unmatched to any gene: 6. The CDR3 runs 14 residues. The germline V gene has CDR1 SGHDT and CDR2 YYEEEE. This CDR3 is CASTLAGGGNTIYF. The CDR3 bases are TGTGCCAGCACCCTAGCAGGGGGCGGAAACACCATATATTTT.

Written as DNA, the CDR3 is TGTGCCAGCAGAGGAAACACCATATATTTT. Translating it yields CASRGNTIYF. V and J are TRBV2 and TRBJ1-3; D ambiguous. CDR1 and CDR2 (germline): SNHLY, FYNNEI. V lost 6 bases to trimming and J lost 4 bases, with 1 base between them. The CDR3 has 10 residues. Looking up the rest from reference TRBV2 and TRBJ1-3 gives the full variable domain: EPEVTQTPSHQVTQMGQEVILRCVPISNHLYFYWYRQILGQKVEFLVSFYNNEISEKSEIFDDQFSVERPDGSNFTLKIRSTKLEDSAMYFCASRGNTIYFGEGSWLTVV.

This chain links TRBV7-3 with TRBJ2-3; TRBD2 agrees at 9 bases. Germline-derived CDR1 and CDR2 are SGHTA and FQGTGA. The CDR3 is 15 amino acids. The V and J ends lost 2 bases and 4 bases, in that order; junction bases with no gene match: 4. CDR3 amino acids: CASSLGGGASDTQYF. For the CDR3, the DNA is TGTGCCAGCAGCTTAGGCGGGGGGGCTTCAGATACGCAGTATTTT.

The rearrangement joins TRBV6-1 to TRBJ2-5; the D is unclear. V lost 6 bases and J lost 3, with 8 bases in between. The CDR3 loop spans 12 amino acids. Germline V CDR1 and CDR2: MNHNS, SASEGT. The CDR3 loop is CASRPSEETQYF. The CDR3 region has the DNA TGTGCCAGCAGGCCATCAGAAGAGACCCAGTACTTC.

There are many counts of this clone. The CDR3 nucleotides are TGTGCCAGCAGTTTAAGACAGGGCTACGAGCAGTACTTC. Translated, it gives CASSLRQGYEQYF. V is TRBV28 and J is TRBJ2-7; 7 nucleotides match TRBD1. CDR1 is MDHEN, CDR2 SYDVKM, per germline. Trimming removed 2 bases from V and 3 bases from J; junction bases left unmatched: 1. The CDR3 has 13 amino acids.

The rearrangement links TRBV6-9 to TRBJ2-7; D gene uncertain. V was cut by 6 bases and J by 4 bases, with 13 bases left in between. The germline gives CDR1 MNHGY, CDR2 SVAAGI. The CDR3 totals 13 residues. CDR3 sequence (DNA): TGTGCCAGCAGCCCGGACGGAATGTACGAGCAGTACTTC. Protein sequence: CASSPDGMYEQYF.

This chain joins TRBV2 and TRBJ2-6, with D possibly TRBD2 on 7 matching bases. The ends were cut back, 6 bases at V and 3 bases at J, with 12 bases in the middle. CDR1 is SNHLY, CDR2 FYNNEI, per germline. The CDR3 runs to 15 residues. In DNA form, the CDR3 reads TGTGCCAGCAGCTGGGGGGGCGGTGGGGCCAACGTCCTGACTTTC. Its translation is CASSWGGGGANVLTF.

The V call is TRBV7-3, the J call TRBJ1-2; a weak D match, TRBD1 (5 bases). The V gene lost 5 bases and the J gene lost 4 bases, with 14 bases spanning the gap. The CDR3 runs to 14 residues. Germline CDR1 SGHTA, CDR2 FQGTGA. The CDR3 DNA reads as TGTGCCAGCAGCCCAACGGGACGGCCCTATGGCTACACCTTC. This translates into CASSPTGRPYGYTF.